A selection of T cell receptor beta chains follows, all from one sample in a study of blood T cell repertoires in COVID-19. TCRdb's copy holds only in-frame clones and misses some; the assay was immunoSEQ multiplex PCR. The data hold fewer than 50,000 clones, with roughly 88% observed a single time. Sequencing was carried out using peripheral blood. These receptors were taken from a human donor in a cohort sampled during active COVID-19. The CDR3 runs from the conserved cysteine through the conserved F or W. The D gene is left open where the match is weak. The listing skips clone size in some rows; elsewhere it reads once, few, many or a size class.

TGCGCCAGCAGCGGACAGGGTGGTGCCGGGGAGCTGTTTTTT	CASSGQGGAGELFF	TRBJ2-2	TRBD1	14	TRBV5-1	-
TGTGCCAGCAGCCCGGGACAGGGGCGGTACGAGCAGTACTTC	CASSPGQGRYEQYF	TRBJ2-7	TRBD1	14	TRBV5-6	-
TGTGCCAGCAGCTCCGGGACTAGCACAGATACGCAGTATTTT	CASSSGTSTDTQYF	TRBJ2-3	-	14	TRBV11-2	-
TGTGCCAGCAGCTCGTCGGGGGGGCCGCTAGGTGAGCAGTTCTTC	CASSSSGGPLGEQFF	TRBJ2-1	TRBD2	15	TRBV11-2	-
TGTGCCAGCAGCAACTACAGGGCTGCAACTAATGAAAAACTGTTTTTT	CASSNYRAATNEKLFF	TRBJ1-4	-	16	TRBV7-9	once
TGTGCCAGCAGCGTAGGCCCGGCAACTAATGAAAAACTGTTTTTT	CASSVGPATNEKLFF	TRBJ1-4	-	15	TRBV9	-
TGTGCCAGCAGCAGCCGCTGGACTAGCGGGGGAACAGATACGCAGTATTTT	CASSSRWTSGGTDTQYF	TRBJ2-3	TRBD2	17	TRBV5-4	-
TGTGCCAGCTCAAAATGGGGCAGGGAGGATCAGCCCCAGCATTTT	CASSKWGREDQPQHF	TRBJ1-5	-	15	TRBV2	few
TGTGCCAGCAGTGACAGGGGGAACACTGAAGCTTTCTTT	CASSDRGNTEAFF	TRBJ1-1	-	13	TRBV2	-
TGTGCCAGCAGCAACCCGACAGGGGAGGGAACTGAAGCTTTCTTT	CASSNPTGEGTEAFF	TRBJ1-1	TRBD1	15	TRBV5-5	-
TGTGCCAGCAGCTTGGTGACTAGCGCCAACGAGCAGTACTTC	CASSLVTSANEQYF	TRBJ2-7	TRBD2	14	TRBV5-5	-
TGTGCCAGTAGTTATCCGGGACAGGGAGTCTATGGCTACACCTTC	CASSYPGQGVYGYTF	TRBJ1-2	TRBD1	15	TRBV19	-
TGTGCCAGCAGATCACAGCTTTATGGCTACACCTTC	CASRSQLYGYTF	TRBJ1-2	-	12	TRBV6-5	-
TGTGCCAGCAGCTCGTACACTAGCGGGGATTACAATGAGCAGTTCTTC	CASSSYTSGDYNEQFF	TRBJ2-1	TRBD2	16	TRBV7-2	-
TGTGCCAGTAATACAGGGGGCGCCTCCTACAATGAGCAGTTCTTC	CASNTGGASYNEQFF	TRBJ2-1	TRBD1	15	TRBV19	-
TGTGCCAGCAGCTTAATGACTAGCGGCTCCTACGAGCAGTACTTC	CASSLMTSGSYEQYF	TRBJ2-7	TRBD2	15	TRBV11-2	few
TGTGCCAGCAGCCAAACAGGGGGCGGCAATCAGCCCCAGCATTTT	CASSQTGGGNQPQHF	TRBJ1-5	TRBD1	15	TRBV11-2	once
TGTGCCTGGAGTGTTTACAGGGGCACTGAAGCTTTCTTT	CAWSVYRGTEAFF	TRBJ1-1	TRBD1	13	TRBV30	-
TGTGCCAGCACAACATCTAGGGAAGCTTTCTTT	CASTTSREAFF	TRBJ1-1	-	11	TRBV28	-
TGTGCCAGCACCCACTCGGGGACTCCCGGCTACAATGAGCAGTTCTTC	CASTHSGTPGYNEQFF	TRBJ2-1	-	16	TRBV27	-
TGTGCCAGCAGTTTAGGGACAGGGACCACCGGGGAGCTGTTTTTT	CASSLGTGTTGELFF	TRBJ2-2	TRBD1	15	TRBV27	-
TGTGCCAGCTCACCGATACGGGACAGGGCAACCGGGGAGCTGTTTTTT	CASSPIRDRATGELFF	TRBJ2-2	TRBD1	16	TRBV18	-
TGTGCCAGCAGCTCGAGACTAGCGGGGACTAGCACAGATACGCAGTATTTT	CASSSRLAGTSTDTQYF	TRBJ2-3	TRBD2	17	TRBV7-2	-
TGTGCCAGTAGTATGACTTGGAAATCCTTTGGAACAGATACGCAGTATTTT	CASSMTWKSFGTDTQYF	TRBJ2-3	-	17	TRBV19	-
TGCGCCAGCAGCCAAGAAAATAGCGGGGGGGCAGGAGACATTCAGTACTTC	CASSQENSGGAGDIQYF	TRBJ2-4	TRBD2	17	TRBV4-1	once
TGTGCCAGCATTCGTGGACTAGCGGGAGGGGAGCAGTACTTC	CASIRGLAGGEQYF	TRBJ2-7	TRBD2	14	TRBV2	-
TGTGCCAGCAGCCCGCTAGCGGGAGGCGAGACCCAGTACTTC	CASSPLAGGETQYF	TRBJ2-5	TRBD2	14	TRBV6-6	-
TGTGCCAGCAGTAAGACAAGGAACTATGGCTACACCTTC	CASSKTRNYGYTF	TRBJ1-2	-	13	TRBV5-6	-
TGTGCCAGCGAGAGTTGGGAGACCTACGAGCAGTACTTC	CASESWETYEQYF	TRBJ2-7	-	13	TRBV7-8	-
TGTGCCAGCAGCTTGGGACTGGACGACCAAGAGACCCAGTACTTC	CASSLGLDDQETQYF	TRBJ2-5	-	15	TRBV11-2	once
TGTGCCAGCAGCCCCCGGACAGGGGACTATGGCTACACCTTC	CASSPRTGDYGYTF	TRBJ1-2	TRBD1	14	TRBV7-2	-
TGTGCCAGCAGTGGGGCCGCTGGGGGCTTCTACGAGCAGTACTTC	CASSGAAGGFYEQYF	TRBJ2-7	-	15	TRBV2	-
TGTGCCTGGAGCGCGGGACTAGCGGGGTACACAGATACGCAGTATTTT	CAWSAGLAGYTDTQYF	TRBJ2-3	TRBD2	16	TRBV30	-
TGTGCCACCAGCCCAGAGGGAGGGGGATTCACTGAAGCTTTCTTT	CATSPEGGGFTEAFF	TRBJ1-1	-	15	TRBV15	-
TGTGCCACCAGTGATGGAGCCAGCTCCTACAATGAGCAGTTCTTC	CATSDGASSYNEQFF	TRBJ2-1	-	15	TRBV24-1	once
TGTGCCATCAGTGTCCCGGGACAGTACAATGAGCAGTTCTTC	CAISVPGQYNEQFF	TRBJ2-1	TRBD1	14	TRBV10-3	-
TGCGCCAGCACGACTAGCGGGAGGGCCGGTTTAACAGATACGCAGTATTTT	CASTTSGRAGLTDTQYF	TRBJ2-3	TRBD2	17	TRBV5-1	-